This T cell receptor (beta chain) was sequenced for a study of T cell responses to AZD1222 COVID-19 vaccine. Study-wide points: Two doses of AZD1222 preceded a rise in Spike-specific TCR breadth and depth. Unmutated variant regions are reportedly the target of nearly half of TCRs that are spike-specific. Mapped onto spike, vaccine-associated CD4 TCRs spanned it and were dominant at 160-218 and 743-854. Donors, mostly white British, included more females; clonal diversity was possibly underestimated.

The assay was immunoSEQ multiplex PCR, and TCRdb's table has in-frame clones only and misses some. The sample has roughly 100,000 clones; 75% to 90% are singletons. V gave up 3 bases and J gave up 6 bases; unmatched junction bases: 2. The CDR3 sequence is 13 residues long. CDR1 and CDR2 from the germline V gene are SEHNR and FQNEAQ (reference sequence). As regards this clone: What it binds is not known.

V and J are TRBV7-9 and TRBJ1-5; TRBD1 aligns across 7 bases. Material: peripheral blood, obtained on day 0 of AZD1222 vaccination. This TCR came from an adult in good health. CDR3 DNA sequence: TGTGCCAGCAGCTTGACAGGGACTCAGCCCCAGCATTTT. As protein: CASSLTGTQPQHF.